This is a list of T cell receptor beta chains from one sample in a study of shared clonotypes between healthy human individuals. Profiling relied on immunoSEQ multiplex PCR, and the TCRdb table lists in-frame clones only, not all of them. The sample shows about 2 million clones, approximately 94% of them seen only once. Material for sequencing was naive CD8+ T cells sorted from blood. The receptors were gathered from a man between 18 and 29 years old in good health. CDR3s include the opening cysteine and the closing phenylalanine or tryptophan. A D gene is named only where the DNA matches it firmly. A clone size is listed for some rows: how often the clone was seen (once, few, many), or a class if it is expanded.

v_gene	j_gene	d_gene	abundance	CDR3nt	CDR3aa
TRBV30	TRBJ2-7	TRBD1	NA	TGTGCCTGGAGTGTTTGGACAGGGGTCCCTTACGAGCAGTACTTC	CAWSVWTGVPYEQYF
TRBV12-5	TRBJ2-1	TRBD2	few	TGTGCTAGTGGTGGATTAGCGGGAGCAGGATACAATGAGCAGTTCTTC	CASGGLAGAGYNEQFF
TRBV2	TRBJ2-1	NA	NA	TGTGCCAGCACTAGGGTTGGTGAGCAGTTCTTC	CASTRVGEQFF
TRBV27	TRBJ2-2	NA	NA	TGTGCCAGCAGCCGGGGTGACGGCGGGGAGCTGTTTTTT	CASSRGDGGELFF
TRBV5-1	TRBJ1-1	NA	once	TGCGCCAGCAGCCCACAGGGTACTGAAGCTTTCTTT	CASSPQGTEAFF
TRBV7-9	TRBJ2-2	TRBD2	once	TGTGCCAGCAGCCGACGGATAGCGGGAGGTAACACCGGGGAGCTGTTTTTT	CASSRRIAGGNTGELFF
TRBV28	TRBJ2-5	NA	NA	TGTGCCAGCAGTTTAAGTGAAGGGACCCAGTACTTC	CASSLSEGTQYF
TRBV7-9	TRBJ1-3	NA	NA	TGTGCCAGCACCGCCCGGGGAAGCTCTGGAAACACCATATATTTT	CASTARGSSGNTIYF
TRBV4-1	TRBJ2-1	NA	NA	TGCGCCAGCACCACTAGTCACAATGAGCAGTTCTTC	CASTTSHNEQFF
TRBV4-2	TRBJ2-2	NA	NA	TGTGCCAGCAGCCAAGAAAGCGTCACCGGGGAGCTGTTTTTT	CASSQESVTGELFF
TRBV5-6	TRBJ2-1	NA	NA	TGTGCCAGCAGCTGGGACCGAGGCAATGAGCAGTTCTTC	CASSWDRGNEQFF
TRBV4-3	TRBJ1-1	NA	NA	TGCGCCAGCAGCCAGGTCTCGGGCCCCACCACTGAAGCTTTCTTT	CASSQVSGPTTEAFF
TRBV27	TRBJ2-2	TRBD1	NA	TGTGCCAGCAGGACCGACAGGGGGCGCCCCGGGGAGCTGTTTTTT	CASRTDRGRPGELFF
TRBV30	TRBJ2-7	TRBD1	NA	TGTGCCTGGATGCGGGGACAGGGGGTCGACGAGCAGTACTTC	CAWMRGQGVDEQYF
TRBV7-9	TRBJ2-7	NA	NA	TGTGCCAGCAGCTTAGTTCCAGGGGGGGCCTACGAGCAGTACTTC	CASSLVPGGAYEQYF
TRBV27	TRBJ2-5	TRBD2	NA	TGTGCCAGCAGTAGAACGCGGGAGGGGTACCAAGAGACCCAGTACTTC	CASSRTREGYQETQYF
TRBV10-3	TRBJ2-3	TRBD2	NA	TGTGCCATCAGTGAGTCGATTAGCGGGGGGAGCACAGATACGCAGTATTTT	CAISESISGGSTDTQYF
TRBV5-1	TRBJ1-2	NA	NA	TGCGCCAGCAGCTTTGAGGGCCATGGCTACACCTTC	CASSFEGHGYTF
TRBV4-1	TRBJ2-7	NA	NA	TGCGCCAGCAGCCAAGGAATCGACCTGGGCTACGAGCAGTACTTC	CASSQGIDLGYEQYF
TRBV5-1	TRBJ2-1	NA	NA	TGCGCCAGCAGCTTGTCGCAGGGAACCTACAATGAGCAGTTCTTC	CASSLSQGTYNEQFF
TRBV9	TRBJ1-2	NA	NA	TGTGCCAGCAGCGTAGGGGCAGGGCCCCTCGGCGATGGCTACACCTTC	CASSVGAGPLGDGYTF
TRBV27	TRBJ2-1	NA	NA	TGTGCCAGCACCAAGGGTATTAGCTCCTACAATGAGCAGTTCTTC	CASTKGISSYNEQFF
TRBV6-1	TRBJ1-1	NA	NA	TGTGCCAGCAGTTCCGGCAAGAGGGTCGCTTTCTTT	CASSSGKRVAFF
TRBV7-6	TRBJ1-5	NA	NA	TGTGCCAGCAGCTTAGGAGACGGCATCAATCAGCCCCAGCATTTT	CASSLGDGINQPQHF
TRBV5-6	TRBJ2-5	TRBD1	NA	TGTGCCAGCAGCTTCCAGGACAGGGTCTCGGAGACCCAGTACTTC	CASSFQDRVSETQYF
TRBV5-4	TRBJ1-2	NA	few	TGTGCCAGCAGCTTCCGGGGGGCAGATGGCTACACCTTC	CASSFRGADGYTF
TRBV18	TRBJ2-2	TRBD1	NA	TGTGCCAGCTCACGTGACAGGGGGAGAACCGGGGAGCTGTTTTTT	CASSRDRGRTGELFF
TRBV7-8	TRBJ1-6	NA	NA	TGTGCCAGCAGCTTAGGAGAGAATTCACCCCTCCACTTT	CASSLGENSPLHF
TRBV6-5	TRBJ2-2	NA	NA	TGTGCCAGCAGTTACACCGCCCCCAACCGGGAGCTGTTTTTT	CASSYTAPNRELFF